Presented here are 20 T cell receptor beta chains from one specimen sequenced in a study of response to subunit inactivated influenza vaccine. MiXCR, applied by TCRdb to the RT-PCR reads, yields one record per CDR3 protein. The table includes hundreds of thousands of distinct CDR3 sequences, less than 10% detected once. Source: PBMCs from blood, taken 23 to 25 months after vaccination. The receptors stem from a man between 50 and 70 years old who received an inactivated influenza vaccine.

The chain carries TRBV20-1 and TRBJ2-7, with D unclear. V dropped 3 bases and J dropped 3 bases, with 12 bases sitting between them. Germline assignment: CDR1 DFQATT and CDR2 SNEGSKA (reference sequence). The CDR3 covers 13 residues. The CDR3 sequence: CSASGHVNYEQYF. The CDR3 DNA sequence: TGCAGTGCTAGCGGCCATGTCAACTACGAGCAGTACTTC.

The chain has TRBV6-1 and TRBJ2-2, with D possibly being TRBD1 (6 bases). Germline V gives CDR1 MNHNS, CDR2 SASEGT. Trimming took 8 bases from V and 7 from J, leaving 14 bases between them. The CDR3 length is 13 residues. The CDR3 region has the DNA TGTGCCAGCCCAAATGCACAGGGCGGGGAGCTGTTTTTT. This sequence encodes CASPNAQGGELFF.

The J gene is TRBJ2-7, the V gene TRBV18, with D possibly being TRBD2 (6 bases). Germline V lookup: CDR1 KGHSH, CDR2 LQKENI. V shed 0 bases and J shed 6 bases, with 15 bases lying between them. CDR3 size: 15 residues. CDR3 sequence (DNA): TGTGCCAGCTCACCACCGACTAGGACCCTAGGCGAGCAGTACTTC. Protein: CASSPPTRTLGEQYF.

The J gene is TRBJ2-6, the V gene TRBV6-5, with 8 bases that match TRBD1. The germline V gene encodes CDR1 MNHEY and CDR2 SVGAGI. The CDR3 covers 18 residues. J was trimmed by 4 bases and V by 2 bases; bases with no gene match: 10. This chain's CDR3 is CASSYGAGGTTGANVLTF. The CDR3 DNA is TGTGCCAGCAGTTACGGGGCAGGGGGCACGACGGGGGCCAACGTCCTGACTTTC.

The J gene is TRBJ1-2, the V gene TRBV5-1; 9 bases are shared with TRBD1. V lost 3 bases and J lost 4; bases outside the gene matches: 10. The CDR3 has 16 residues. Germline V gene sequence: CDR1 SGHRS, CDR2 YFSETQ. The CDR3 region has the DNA TGCGCCAGCAGCTCCCTCTTACAGGGGGCGGTCTATGGCTACACCTTC. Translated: CASSSLLQGAVYGYTF.

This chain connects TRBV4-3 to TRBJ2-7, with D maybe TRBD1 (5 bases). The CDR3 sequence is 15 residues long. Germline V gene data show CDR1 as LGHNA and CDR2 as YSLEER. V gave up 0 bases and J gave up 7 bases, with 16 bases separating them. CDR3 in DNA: TGCGCCAGCAGCCAAGATCTGCAGGGTCTAAGGGAGCAGTACTTC. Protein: CASSQDLQGLREQYF.

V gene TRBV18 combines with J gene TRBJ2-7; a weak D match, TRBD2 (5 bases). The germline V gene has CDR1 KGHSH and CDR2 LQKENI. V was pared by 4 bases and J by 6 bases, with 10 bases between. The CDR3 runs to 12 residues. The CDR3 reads CASSLSGVEQYF. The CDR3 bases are TGTGCCAGCTCACTATCCGGGGTCGAGCAGTACTTC.

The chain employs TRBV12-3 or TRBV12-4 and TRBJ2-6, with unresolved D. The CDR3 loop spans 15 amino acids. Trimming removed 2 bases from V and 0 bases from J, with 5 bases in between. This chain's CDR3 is CASSLQASGANVLTF. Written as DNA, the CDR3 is TGTGCCAGCAGTTTACAGGCCTCTGGGGCCAACGTCCTGACTTTC.

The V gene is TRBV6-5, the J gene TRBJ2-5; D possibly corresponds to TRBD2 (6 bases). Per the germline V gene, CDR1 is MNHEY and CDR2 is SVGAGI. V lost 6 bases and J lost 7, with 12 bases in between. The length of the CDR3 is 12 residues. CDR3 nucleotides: TGTGCCAGCAGAACGGGGCGGGGGACCCAGTACTTC. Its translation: CASRTGRGTQYF.

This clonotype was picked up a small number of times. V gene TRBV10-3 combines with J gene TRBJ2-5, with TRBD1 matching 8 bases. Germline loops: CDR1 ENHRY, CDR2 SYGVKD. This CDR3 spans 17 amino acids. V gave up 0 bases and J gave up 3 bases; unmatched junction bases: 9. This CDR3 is CAISESNIRTGKETQYF. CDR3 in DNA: TGTGCCATCAGTGAGTCGAATATTAGGACAGGGAAAGAGACCCAGTACTTC.

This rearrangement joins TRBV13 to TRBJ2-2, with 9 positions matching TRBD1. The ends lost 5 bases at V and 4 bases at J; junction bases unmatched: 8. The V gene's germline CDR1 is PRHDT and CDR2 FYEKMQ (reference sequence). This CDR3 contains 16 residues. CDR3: CASSTGQGMATGELFF. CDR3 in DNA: TGTGCCAGCAGCACCGGACAGGGGATGGCCACCGGGGAGCTGTTTTTT.

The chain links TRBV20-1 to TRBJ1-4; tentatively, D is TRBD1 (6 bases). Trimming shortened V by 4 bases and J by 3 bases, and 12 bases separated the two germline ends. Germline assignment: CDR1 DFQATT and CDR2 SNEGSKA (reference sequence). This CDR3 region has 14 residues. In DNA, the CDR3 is TGCAGTGCTACCCAGGGGATAGCTAATGAAAAACTGTTTTTT. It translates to CSATQGIANEKLFF.

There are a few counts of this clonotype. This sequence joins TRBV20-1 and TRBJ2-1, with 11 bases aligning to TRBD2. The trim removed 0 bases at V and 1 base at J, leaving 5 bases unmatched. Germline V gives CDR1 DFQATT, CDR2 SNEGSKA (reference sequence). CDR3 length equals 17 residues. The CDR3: CSARDFSGGGSYNEQFF. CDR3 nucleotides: TGCAGTGCTAGAGACTTTAGCGGGGGGGGTTCCTACAATGAGCAGTTCTTC.

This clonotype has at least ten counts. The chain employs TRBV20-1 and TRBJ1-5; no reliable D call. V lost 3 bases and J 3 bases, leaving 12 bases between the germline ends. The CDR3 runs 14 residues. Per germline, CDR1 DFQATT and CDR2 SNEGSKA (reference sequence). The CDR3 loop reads CSASPSTNNQPQHF. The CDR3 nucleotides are TGCAGTGCTAGTCCGAGTACGAACAATCAGCCCCAGCATTTT.

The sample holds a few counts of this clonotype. CDR3 sequence: CATSRDVRADNEQFF. CDR3 coding DNA: TGTGCCACCAGCAGAGATGTTAGGGCCGACAATGAGCAGTTCTTC. V gene TRBV15 combines with J gene TRBJ2-1; no clear D gene. The V and J ends lost 0 bases and 5 bases respectively, with 11 bases between them. CDR1 is LNHNV and CDR2 is YYDKDF in the germline V gene (reference sequence). This CDR3 has 15 residues.

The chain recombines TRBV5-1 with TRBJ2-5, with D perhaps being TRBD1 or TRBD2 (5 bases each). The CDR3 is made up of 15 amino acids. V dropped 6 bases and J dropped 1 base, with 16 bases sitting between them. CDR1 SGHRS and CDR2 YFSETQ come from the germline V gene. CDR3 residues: CASTNGAGLQETQYF. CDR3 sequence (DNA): TGCGCCAGCACCAACGGGGCAGGGCTCCAAGAGACCCAGTACTTC. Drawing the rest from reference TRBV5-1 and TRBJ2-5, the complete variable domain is KAGVTQTPRYLIKTRGQQVTLSCSPISGHRSVSWYQQTPGQGLQFLFEYFSETQRNKGNFPGRFSGRQFSNSRSEMNVSTLELGDSALYLCASTNGAGLQETQYFGPGTRLLVL.

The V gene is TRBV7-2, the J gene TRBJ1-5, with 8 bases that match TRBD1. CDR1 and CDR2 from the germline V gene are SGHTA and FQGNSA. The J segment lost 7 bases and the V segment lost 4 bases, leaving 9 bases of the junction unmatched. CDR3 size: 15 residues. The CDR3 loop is CASSSGQGRGQPQHF. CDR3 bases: TGTGCCAGCAGCTCAGGACAGGGCCGTGGGCAGCCCCAGCATTTT.

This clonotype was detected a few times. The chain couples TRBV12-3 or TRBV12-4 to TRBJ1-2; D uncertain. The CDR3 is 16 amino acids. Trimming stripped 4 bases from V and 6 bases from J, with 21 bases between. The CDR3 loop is CASSSTQPGRQDGYTF. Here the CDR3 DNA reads TGTGCCAGCAGTTCAACCCAACCCGGCCGGCAGGATGGCTACACCTTC.

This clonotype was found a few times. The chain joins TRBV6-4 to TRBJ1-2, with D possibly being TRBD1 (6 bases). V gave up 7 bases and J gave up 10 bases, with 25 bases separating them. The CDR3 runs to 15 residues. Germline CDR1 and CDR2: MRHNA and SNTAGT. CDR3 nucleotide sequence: TGTGCCAGCACTCCAGCTCCGACAGGACGGAGGATCTACACCTTC. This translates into CASTPAPTGRRIYTF.

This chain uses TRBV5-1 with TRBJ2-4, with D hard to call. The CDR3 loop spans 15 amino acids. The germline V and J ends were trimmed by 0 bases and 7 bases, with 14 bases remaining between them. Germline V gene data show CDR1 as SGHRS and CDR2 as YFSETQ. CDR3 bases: TGCGCCAGCAGCTTGGCCCCATCCGAAGGGAACATTCAGTACTTC. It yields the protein CASSLAPSEGNIQYF.